The TCR beta chain described here comes from a study of blood T cell repertoires in COVID-19. As for the study in general: Nucleic acid was either cDNA or gDNA, and it came from T cells, B-cell-depleted T cells, or PBMCs.

A single count supports this clone. Generated by immunoSEQ multiplex PCR, the TCRdb table keeps only in-frame clones and is missing some. Of some 300,000 clones listed, roughly nine tenths were seen once; the top ten hold about 1.7%. Seattle participants joined during active infection and were tracked over time. Sample: peripheral blood. This receptor was identified in a woman in her 30s with COVID-19, enrolled during active disease.

This chain's CDR3 is CASNFRETIHNEQFF. The CDR3 DNA is TGTGCCAGCAATTTCAGGGAAACTATCCACAATGAGCAGTTCTTC. This sequence joins TRBV2 and TRBJ2-1, with D possibly matching TRBD1 (5 bases). V dropped 7 bases and J dropped 5 bases, with 18 bases sitting between them. The CDR3 has 15 residues. Looked up from germline, CDR1 is SNHLY and CDR2 is FYNNEI.